Listed here are 2 T cell receptor beta chains from one sample, sequenced in a study of tumor-infiltrating lymphocytes in primary liver carcinoma. Both RNA and DNA were isolated together from about 21-30 mg of bulk tissue that had not been sorted. Synthesis of TCR beta cDNA was carried out from 500 ng total RNA with a constant-region primer. For TCR beta, libraries were produced by three nested multiplex PCR rounds using slightly modified ARM-PCR. For about 11 cycles apiece, the opening two PCR rounds ran with TRBV1-TRBV30 forward primers and a C-beta reverse primer. TCRdb itself ran the multiplex PCR reads through MiXCR, one entry per CDR3 protein. The sample carries about 66,000 distinct CDR3 sequences, roughly 70% recorded once. Input material: liver tumor tissue from sampling region 4. The subset denotes: tumor region T4, right-lateral pole. The receptors were sampled from a man in his forties with primary liver carcinoma and hepatitis B virus infection.

The rearrangement links TRBV29-1 to TRBJ2-2; D uncertain. This CDR3 is built from 12 residues. Per germline, CDR1 SQVTM and CDR2 ANQGSEA. V lost 5 bases and J lost 1, with 5 bases in between. In DNA, the CDR3 is TGCAGCGTTTCAATGAACACCGGGGAGCTGTTTTTT. Encoded protein: CSVSMNTGELFF.

For this clonotype: At one of its ends the junction is not consistent with the germline gene, which may arise from a read error. The chain recombines TRBV12-3 or TRBV12-4 with TRBJ1-1; a possible D gene is TRBD1 (5 bases). This CDR3 has 15 amino acids. As DNA, the CDR3 is TGTGCCAGCAGTTTAGGACAGCTGTTGAACTCTGAAGCTTTCTTT. It encodes CASSLGQLLNSEAFF.